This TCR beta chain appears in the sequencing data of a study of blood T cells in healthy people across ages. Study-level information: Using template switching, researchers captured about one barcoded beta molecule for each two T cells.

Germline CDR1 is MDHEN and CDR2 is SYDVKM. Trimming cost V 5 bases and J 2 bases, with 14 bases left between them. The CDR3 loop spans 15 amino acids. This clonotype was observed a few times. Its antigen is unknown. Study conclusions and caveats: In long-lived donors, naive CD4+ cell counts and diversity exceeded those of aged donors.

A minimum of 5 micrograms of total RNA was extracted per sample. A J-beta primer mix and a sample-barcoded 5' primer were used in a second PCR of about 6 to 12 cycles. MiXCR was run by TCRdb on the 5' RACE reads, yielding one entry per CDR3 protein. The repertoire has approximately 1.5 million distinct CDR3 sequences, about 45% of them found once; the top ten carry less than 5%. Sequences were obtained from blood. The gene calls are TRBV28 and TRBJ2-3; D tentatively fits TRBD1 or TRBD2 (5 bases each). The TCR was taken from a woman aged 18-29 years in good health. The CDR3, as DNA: TGTGCCAGCAGTCCTAGGCAGGGACCCACAGATACGCAGTATTTT. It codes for CASSPRQGPTDTQYF.